The rows below give T cell receptor beta chains drawn from one sample of a study of graft-versus-host responses after intestinal transplantation. Measured with immunoSEQ multiplex PCR; TCRdb has only the in-frame clones, and not every one. The profile shows over 75,000 clones, around 93% of them singletons. No antigens are known for them. The source material was unstimulated CD8+ T cells sorted from spleen or lymph node cells, sampled before transplant. The receptors derive from a human donor who was the organ donor for an intestinal transplant. CDR3s include the opening cysteine and the closing phenylalanine or tryptophan. D genes are given only for firm matches.

v_gene	j_gene	d_gene	CDR3aa	CDR3nt
TRBV5-8	TRBJ1-4	TRBD1	CASSDGQGNEKLFF	TGTGCCAGCAGCGACGGACAGGGGAATGAAAAACTGTTTTTT
TRBV27	TRBJ2-7	TRBD2	CASSLTTSGSYEQYF	TGTGCCAGCAGTTTAACTACTAGCGGGAGTTACGAGCAGTACTTC
TRBV7-3	TRBJ2-1	-	CASSSGYNEQFF	TGTGCCAGCAGCTCGGGTTACAATGAGCAGTTCTTC
TRBV6-1	TRBJ2-1	-	CASSEEQAYNEQFF	TGTGCCAGCAGTGAAGAACAAGCCTACAATGAGCAGTTCTTC
TRBV27	TRBJ2-1	-	CASSFVSGPYNEQFF	TGTGCCAGCAGTTTTGTTAGCGGACCCTACAATGAGCAGTTCTTC
TRBV29-1	TRBJ2-3	TRBD2	CSVEGTGLAGGRSNTDTQYF	TGCAGCGTTGAGGGCACGGGACTAGCGGGGGGGAGAAGCAACACAGATACGCAGTATTTT
TRBV11-2	TRBJ2-5	-	CASSPRGGGETQYF	TGTGCCAGCAGTCCTAGAGGTGGGGGGGAGACCCAGTACTTC
TRBV5-4	TRBJ1-2	-	CASSDLDGSYGYTF	TGTGCCAGCAGCGACCTCGATGGGAGCTATGGCTACACCTTC
TRBV10-2	TRBJ2-2	-	CASSFGGIGELFF	TGCGCCAGCAGTTTCGGGGGAATCGGGGAGCTGTTTTTT
TRBV9	TRBJ2-3	-	CASSGGLTDTQYF	TGTGCCAGCAGCGGTGGCCTTACGGATACGCAGTATTTT
TRBV11-3	TRBJ2-7	TRBD1	CASSMGQGGEQYF	TGTGCCAGCAGCATGGGACAGGGTGGCGAGCAGTACTTC
TRBV9	TRBJ2-3	-	CASSGTSTDTQYF	TGTGCCAGCAGCGGGACTAGCACAGATACGCAGTATTTT
TRBV2	TRBJ2-1	TRBD1	CASRAGTGGDNEQFF	TGTGCCAGCAGAGCCGGGACAGGGGGTGACAATGAGCAGTTCTTC
TRBV7-3	TRBJ2-3	TRBD2	CASSFLAGGDTQYF	TGTGCCAGCAGCTTCTTAGCGGGTGGAGATACGCAGTATTTT
TRBV11-1	TRBJ1-1	TRBD1	CASSLRGQWGSWTEAFF	TGTGCCAGCAGCTTACGGGGACAGTGGGGAAGTTGGACTGAAGCTTTCTTT
TRBV28	TRBJ2-3	TRBD1	CASSLGTGGTDTQYF	TGTGCCAGCAGCCTCGGGACAGGGGGCACAGATACGCAGTATTTT
TRBV5-1	TRBJ2-7	TRBD1	CASSLGQGDDEQYF	TGCGCCAGCAGCTTAGGACAGGGGGATGACGAGCAGTACTTC
TRBV13	TRBJ2-1	-	CASSPGGEQFF	TGTGCCAGCAGCCCGGGTGGTGAGCAGTTCTTC
TRBV4-1	TRBJ2-5	TRBD2	CASSQDLGGVVGETQYF	TGCGCCAGCAGCCAAGATCTGGGGGGGGTGGTGGGAGAGACCCAGTACTTC
TRBV29-1	TRBJ1-3	-	CSVGPGAGNTIYF	TGCAGCGTTGGGCCAGGGGCTGGAAACACCATATATTTT
TRBV6-5	TRBJ1-1	-	CASSYRRSGTEAFF	TGTGCCAGCAGTTACCGACGATCGGGGACTGAAGCTTTCTTT
TRBV28	TRBJ2-3	TRBD1	CASSTYQGVRADTQYF	TGTGCCAGCAGTACATACCAGGGGGTTAGGGCAGATACGCAGTATTTT